This is a list of T cell receptor beta chains from one sample in a study of spatial heterogeneity in lung cancer. From the 5' RACE reads, TCRdb called clonotypes with MiXCR, one entry per CDR3 protein. This table holds around 18,000 distinct CDR3 sequences, about 5.8% found once. The sequences come from lung tumor tissue, collected at surgery. The receptors come from a female donor with early-stage non-small cell lung cancer. CDR3s include the opening cysteine and the closing phenylalanine or tryptophan.

len: 13; v_gene: TRBV15; CDR3aa: CATRLAGEYEQYF
len: 14; v_gene: TRBV12-3/TRBV12-4; CDR3aa: CASSFLGKYNEQFF
len: 15; v_gene: TRBV5-1; CDR3aa: CASSPGGTAESPLHF
len: 14; v_gene: TRBV5-1; CDR3aa: CASSSPGGRYGYTF
len: 15; v_gene: TRBV12-3/TRBV12-4; CDR3aa: CASTVSGGPNQPQHF
len: 15; v_gene: TRBV27; CDR3aa: CASSLNSGKTYEQYF
len: 16; v_gene: TRBV11-2; CDR3aa: CASSLAAHSGVAEAFF
len: 14; v_gene: TRBV29-1; CDR3aa: CSVADSTTNEKLFF
len: 14; v_gene: TRBV2; CDR3aa: CASSELGSYNEQFF
len: 12; v_gene: TRBV7-8; CDR3aa: CVSSLPDRPLLF
len: 15; v_gene: TRBV6-5; CDR3aa: CASSYGSGSEYEQYF
len: 14; v_gene: TRBV10-3; CDR3aa: CAISEPGTSEKLFF
len: 16; v_gene: TRBV7-8; CDR3aa: CASLPSGRASTGELFF
len: 14; v_gene: TRBV14; CDR3aa: CASSGTSGYNEQFF